The rows below give T cell receptor beta chains drawn from one sample of a study of glioma-infiltrating T cells after dendritic cell vaccination. Measured with immunoSEQ multiplex PCR; TCRdb has only the in-frame clones, and not every one. The data contain some 87,000 clones, under 90% of them seen just once; the ten biggest clones take up 2.5% to 3%. The sample in question was blood, obtained before dendritic cell vaccination. The receptors shown here come from a human donor with glioblastoma. CDR3s include the opening cysteine and the closing phenylalanine or tryptophan. Each record gives: D gene, V gene, clone size, J gene, CDR3 protein, CDR3 DNA. A D gene is named only where the DNA matches it firmly. Size values are once, few and many counts, or a class for expanded clones, and some rows have none.

>.|TRBV29-1|.|TRBJ2-5
CSVERDTETQYF
TGCAGCGTTGAACGGGACACCGAGACCCAGTACTTC
>.|TRBV6-1|.|TRBJ1-2
CASSEAHGRAGFGYTF
TGTGCCAGCAGTGAAGCGCATGGCAGGGCTGGGTTTGGCTACACCTTC
>.|TRBV29-1|.|TRBJ1-1
CSALTGNTEAFF
TGCAGCGCCCTGACGGGGAACACTGAAGCTTTCTTT
>.|TRBV6-1|.|TRBJ1-1
CASSVGQLTEAFF
TGTGCCAGCAGTGTCGGACAGCTCACTGAAGCTTTCTTT
>.|TRBV5-4|.|TRBJ1-2
CASTLGDNSGYGYTF
TGTGCCAGCACTCTGGGGGACAACTCCGGGTATGGCTACACCTTC
>.|TRBV19|.|TRBJ1-5
CASSPNGAPQHF
TGTGCCAGTAGTCCGAATGGGGCGCCCCAGCATTTT
>.|TRBV2|few|TRBJ1-1
CASSRDHLANTEAFF
TGTGCCAGCAGTCGTGACCACCTAGCAAACACTGAAGCTTTCTTT
>TRBD2|TRBV2|.|TRBJ2-1
CASSPLLAGVLNEQFF
TGTGCCAGCAGTCCTTTACTAGCGGGAGTTCTCAATGAGCAGTTCTTC
>TRBD1|TRBV4-1|few|TRBJ1-2
CASSRPGTGILDYGYTF
TGCGCCAGCAGTCGTCCCGGGACAGGGATCCTAGACTATGGCTACACCTTC
>TRBD2|TRBV15|.|TRBJ2-3
CATSRDPGGRASADTQYF
TGTGCCACCAGCAGAGATCCGGGCGGGAGGGCGTCGGCAGATACGCAGTATTTT
>.|TRBV10-1|.|TRBJ2-1
CASSESSAVGSYNEQFF
TGCGCCAGCAGTGAGTCGAGCGCGGTTGGCTCCTACAATGAGCAGTTCTTC
>.|TRBV5-1|.|TRBJ2-3
CASRTAPFEGTDTQYF
TGCGCCAGCAGGACCGCGCCATTTGAGGGAACAGATACGCAGTATTTT
>.|TRBV6-5|.|TRBJ1-2
CASGGWDGYTF
TGTGCCAGCGGGGGGTGGGATGGCTACACCTTC
>.|TRBV6-1|few|TRBJ1-4
CASSEGIGGRQLFF
TGTGCCAGCAGTGAAGGTATAGGTGGCAGGCAACTGTTTTTT
>TRBD2|TRBV5-1|.|TRBJ2-2
CASTAGGPGTGELFF
TGCGCCAGCACAGCGGGAGGGCCGGGAACCGGGGAGCTGTTTTTT
>.|TRBV19|.|TRBJ1-5
CASTQRDNQPQHF
TGTGCCAGTACCCAGAGGGACAATCAGCCCCAGCATTTT
>TRBD2|TRBV19|.|TRBJ2-7
CASSLAGGMTYEQYF
TGTGCCAGTAGCCTAGCGGGAGGGATGACATACGAGCAGTACTTC
>.|TRBV7-2|few|TRBJ2-7
CASGGTDYEQYF
TGTGCCAGCGGGGGGACTGACTACGAGCAGTACTTC
>TRBD2|TRBV4-3|few|TRBJ2-2
CASSQKREPGELFF
TGCGCCAGCAGCCAAAAGCGGGAGCCCGGGGAGCTGTTTTTT
>.|TRBV6-5|.|TRBJ2-3
CASSLGGNRDTQYF
TGTGCCAGCAGCCTCGGAGGAAATAGGGATACGCAGTATTTT
>.|TRBV18|.|TRBJ2-5
CASSPYAVTQETQYF
TGTGCCAGCTCACCCTACGCCGTGACTCAAGAGACCCAGTACTTC
>TRBD1|TRBV11-3|.|TRBJ2-4
CASSSPRQGRAKNIQYF
TGTGCCAGCAGCAGTCCACGACAGGGGAGGGCCAAAAACATTCAGTACTTC
>.|TRBV19|.|TRBJ2-2
CASSIRAGLGELFF
TGTGCCAGTAGTATAAGGGCAGGGCTTGGGGAGCTGTTTTTT
>TRBD1|TRBV6-6|.|TRBJ1-1
CASTRQGGLEAFF
TGTGCCAGCACGCGACAGGGGGGGCTTGAAGCTTTCTTT
>.|TRBV27|.|TRBJ1-1
CASSFTGTTNTEAFF
TGTGCCAGCAGTTTTACCGGGACAACGAACACTGAAGCTTTCTTT
>TRBD1|TRBV11-2|.|TRBJ2-7
CASSLDRGRSEQYF
TGTGCCAGCAGCTTAGACAGGGGGCGGAGCGAGCAGTACTTC
>TRBD1|TRBV7-9|.|TRBJ1-1
CASSRRWDRENTEAFF
TGTGCCAGCAGCCGACGGTGGGACAGGGAGAACACTGAAGCTTTCTTT
>.|TRBV2|.|TRBJ2-1
CASSAFNEQFF
TGTGCCAGCAGTGCCTTCAATGAGCAGTTCTTC
>TRBD1|TRBV2|.|TRBJ1-4
CASNDRDYEKLFF
TGTGCCAGCAATGACAGGGACTACGAAAAACTGTTTTTT
>TRBD1|TRBV5-4|once|TRBJ1-2
CASSNGQGVGPGGYTF
TGTGCCAGCAGCAACGGACAGGGGGTCGGGCCAGGTGGCTACACCTTC
>.|TRBV6-5|.|TRBJ1-2
CASSSLRVGVIGYTF
TGTGCCAGCAGTTCGCTCCGGGTAGGGGTAATTGGCTACACCTTC
>TRBD2|TRBV6-1|.|TRBJ2-1
CASSLAGLRGDEQFF
TGTGCCAGCAGTCTAGCGGGCCTCCGAGGGGATGAGCAGTTCTTC
>TRBD2|TRBV7-3|.|TRBJ2-7
CASSFGGGSYEQYF
TGTGCCAGCAGCTTCGGCGGGGGCTCCTACGAGCAGTACTTC